This T cell receptor (beta chain) appears in the sequencing data of a study of T cells in Graves' hyperthyroidism and ophthalmopathy. General study results and limits: Ophthalmopathy was told apart from stable hyperthyroidism by a 13 V-J model.

Graves' hyperthyroidism is called stable when ophthalmopathy does not progress within 18 months. Those with hyperthyroidism were 18 to 65 years old, newly diagnosed, and ill for under 2 months. Exclusion of patients followed from uncontrolled infection, other autoimmune disease, pregnancy or lactation. This clonotype has ten or more counts. Antigen specificity is unknown. Germline CDR1 SNHLY, CDR2 FYNNEI. The CDR3 sequence is 11 residues long. V trimming: 4 bases; J trimming: 10 bases; junction bases outside the gene matches: 3. Regions amplified from RNA transcripts were the TCR beta CDR3 regions. Carried out on the TCR CDR3, a first-round RT-PCR used the HTBI primer set. TCRdb re-called the multiplex PCR reads through MiXCR, storing one row per CDR3 protein. The table shows about 360,000 distinct CDR3 sequences, with about 13% occurring only once.

The rearrangement joins TRBV2 to TRBJ1-1, with 7 bases that match TRBD1. Sequenced sample: blood. The origin of this receptor is a woman aged 18-29 years with Graves' hyperthyroidism. The CDR3 region is CASSVDRRAFF. CDR3 bases: TGTGCCAGCAGTGTGGACAGGAGAGCTTTCTTT.